Listed here are 5 T cell receptor beta chains from one sample, sequenced in a study of blood T cell repertoires in COVID-19. Sequencing used immunoSEQ multiplex PCR; TCRdb keeps in-frame clones, though not all of them. Among 150,000 to 200,000 clones listed, around 90% were seen once. The sequenced sample was peripheral blood. The receptors shown here come from a woman in her 50s with acute or convalescent COVID-19.

The chain couples TRBV5-5 to TRBJ2-2; D is perhaps TRBD1 (5 bases). The CDR3 consists of 17 residues. V lost 0 bases and J 0 bases, leaving 12 bases between the germline ends. The V gene's germline CDR1 is SGHKS and CDR2 YYEKEE (reference sequence). DNA for the CDR3: TGTGCCAGCAGCTTGGGGTCCAGGGCCACGAACACCGGGGAGCTGTTTTTT. It encodes CASSLGSRATNTGELFF.

The rearrangement links TRBV30 to TRBJ1-4; tentatively, D is TRBD1 (5 bases). The germline gives CDR1 GTSNPN, CDR2 SVGIG (reference sequence). The CDR3 runs to 13 residues. V dropped 3 bases and J dropped 8 bases, with 13 bases sitting between them. CDR3 amino acids: CAWRGTGGEKLFF. As DNA, the CDR3 is TGTGCCTGGAGGGGAACAGGAGGGGAAAAACTGTTTTTT. The variable domain in full, completed from reference TRBV30 and TRBJ1-4, reads SQTIHQWPATLVQPVGSPLSLECTVEGTSNPNLYWYRQAAGRGLQLLFYSVGIGQISSEVPQNLSASRPQDRQFILSSKKLLLSDSGFYLCAWRGTGGEKLFFGSGTQLSVL.

The chain has TRBV6-1 and TRBJ2-1, with D possibly matching TRBD2 (7 bases). Looked up from germline, CDR1 is MNHNS and CDR2 is SASEGT. V gave up 2 bases and J gave up 0 bases, with 20 bases separating them. The length of the CDR3 is 19 residues. CDR3: CASSEYWGGAFSSYNEQFF. CDR3 DNA sequence: TGTGCCAGCAGTGAATATTGGGGGGGGGCTTTCAGCTCCTACAATGAGCAGTTCTTC.

The rearrangement uses TRBV24-1 and TRBJ2-1, with TRBD2 matching over 10 bases. The germline V gene encodes CDR1 KGHDR and CDR2 SFDVKD. J gave up 0 bases and V 8 bases, and 18 bases lay outside the gene matches. The CDR3 extends over 20 amino acids. CDR3 sequence (DNA): TGTGCCACCACCGTCCCAGACCAGCGGGAGGGCTCTAGCTCCTACAATGAGCAGTTCTTC. Translation gives CATTVPDQREGSSSYNEQFF.

The V call is TRBV4-2, the J call TRBJ2-3; TRBD2 aligns across 12 bases. Germline CDR1 reads LGHNA; CDR2 reads YNFKEQ. The J segment lost 5 bases and the V segment lost 4 bases, leaving 10 bases of the junction unmatched. The CDR3 is made up of 17 amino acids. The CDR3 DNA is TGTGCCAGCAGCCCCACGGAACTAGCGGGGGGTGGAGATACGCAGTATTTT. Amino acids: CASSPTELAGGGDTQYF.